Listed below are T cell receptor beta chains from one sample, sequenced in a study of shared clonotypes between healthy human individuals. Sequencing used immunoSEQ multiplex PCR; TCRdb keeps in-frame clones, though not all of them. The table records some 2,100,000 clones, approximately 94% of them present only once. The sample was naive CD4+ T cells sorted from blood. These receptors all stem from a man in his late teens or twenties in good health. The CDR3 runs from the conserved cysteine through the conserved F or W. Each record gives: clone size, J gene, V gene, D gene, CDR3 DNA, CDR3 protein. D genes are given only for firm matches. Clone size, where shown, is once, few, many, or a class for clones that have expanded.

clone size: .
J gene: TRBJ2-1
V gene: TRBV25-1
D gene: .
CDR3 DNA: TGTGCCAAAACGGTTGTTAGGAGCTACAATGAGCAGTTCTTC
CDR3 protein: CAKTVVRSYNEQFF

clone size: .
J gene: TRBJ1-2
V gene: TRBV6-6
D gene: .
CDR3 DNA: TGTGCCAGCAGTGAGAACTATGGCTACACCTTC
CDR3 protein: CASSENYGYTF

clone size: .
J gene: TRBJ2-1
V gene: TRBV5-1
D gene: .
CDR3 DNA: TGCGCCAGCAGCCCTGGGGCGGGGCAGGGTTTACATGAGCAGTTCTTC
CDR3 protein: CASSPGAGQGLHEQFF

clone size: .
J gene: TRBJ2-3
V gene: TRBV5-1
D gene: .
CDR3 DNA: TGCGCCAGCAGCTTGGGTGGTAGGAGCACAGATACGCAGTATTTT
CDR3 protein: CASSLGGRSTDTQYF

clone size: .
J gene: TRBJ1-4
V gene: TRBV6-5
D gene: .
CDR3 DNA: TGTGCCAGCAGTACCTCGACAGGAAAAGGGGAAAAACTGTTTTTT
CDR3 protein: CASSTSTGKGEKLFF

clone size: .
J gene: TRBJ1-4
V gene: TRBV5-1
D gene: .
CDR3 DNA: TGCGCCAGCAGCCAGCAGGGGATGGGTGGTGGTAATGAAAAACTGTTTTTT
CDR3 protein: CASSQQGMGGGNEKLFF

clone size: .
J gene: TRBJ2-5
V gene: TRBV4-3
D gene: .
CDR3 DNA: TGCGCCAGCAGCCAAGAGGCGCATAGGGTGCAAGAGACCCAGTACTTC
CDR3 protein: CASSQEAHRVQETQYF

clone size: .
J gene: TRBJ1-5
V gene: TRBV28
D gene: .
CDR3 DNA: TGTGCCAGCAGTTTAGGGAGGACTAGCAATCAGCCCCAGCATTTT
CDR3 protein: CASSLGRTSNQPQHF

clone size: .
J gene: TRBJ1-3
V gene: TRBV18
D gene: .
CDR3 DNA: TGTGCCAGCTCAGGGACCCTTGGAAACACCATATATTTT
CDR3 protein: CASSGTLGNTIYF

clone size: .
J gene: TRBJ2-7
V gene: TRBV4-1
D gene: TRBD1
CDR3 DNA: TGCGCCAGCAGCCATTCACCCAGGGGGACAGGTGACGAGCAGTACTTC
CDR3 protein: CASSHSPRGTGDEQYF

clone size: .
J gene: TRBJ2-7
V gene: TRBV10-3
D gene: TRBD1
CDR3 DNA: TGTGCCATCAGTGAGTCGGGGACAGGGGGCGTCGTGGGCTACGAGCAGTACTTC
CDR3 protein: CAISESGTGGVVGYEQYF

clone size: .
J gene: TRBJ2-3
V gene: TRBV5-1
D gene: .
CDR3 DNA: TGCGCCAGCAATTCAGGGGATTGGCCAGATACGCAGTATTTT
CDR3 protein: CASNSGDWPDTQYF

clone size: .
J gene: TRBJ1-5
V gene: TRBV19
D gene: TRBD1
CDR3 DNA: TGTGCCAGTAGTAGACAGGGGGGACAGCCCCAGCATTTT
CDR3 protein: CASSRQGGQPQHF

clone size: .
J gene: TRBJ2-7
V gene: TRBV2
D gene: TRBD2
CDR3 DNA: TGTGCCAGCAGAAAAGCGGGAGGCACCTACGAGCAGTACTTC
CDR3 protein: CASRKAGGTYEQYF

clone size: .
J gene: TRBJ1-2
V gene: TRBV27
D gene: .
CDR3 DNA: TGTGCCAGCATCCGGCAGGGGCCCGGATCGGGGTATGGCTACACCTTC
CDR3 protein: CASIRQGPGSGYGYTF

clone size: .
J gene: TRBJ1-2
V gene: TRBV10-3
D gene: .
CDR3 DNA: TGTGCCATCAGTGTTCAGGGCGACTATGGCTACACCTTC
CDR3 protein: CAISVQGDYGYTF

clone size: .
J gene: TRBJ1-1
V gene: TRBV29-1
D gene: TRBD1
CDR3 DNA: TGCAGCGGAACGGGGGACAGGGTGGCTGAAGCTTTCTTT
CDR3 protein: CSGTGDRVAEAFF

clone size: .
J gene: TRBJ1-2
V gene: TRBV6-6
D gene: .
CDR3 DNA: TGTGCCAGCAGTTACGGGGACAAGGGTGGCTACACCTTC
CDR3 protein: CASSYGDKGGYTF

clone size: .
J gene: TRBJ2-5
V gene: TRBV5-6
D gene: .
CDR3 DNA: TGTGCCAGCAGCTTGGGCCTGGGTAGTGAGACCCAGTACTTC
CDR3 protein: CASSLGLGSETQYF

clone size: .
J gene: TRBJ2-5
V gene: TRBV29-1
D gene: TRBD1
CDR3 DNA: TGCAGCGTCAAACAGGGGGGCACGGAGACCCAGTACTTC
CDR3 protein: CSVKQGGTETQYF

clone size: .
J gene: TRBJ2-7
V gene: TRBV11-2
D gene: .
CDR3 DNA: TGTGCCAGCAGCTTAGGCCCTGCCTACGAGCAGTACTTC
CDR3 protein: CASSLGPAYEQYF

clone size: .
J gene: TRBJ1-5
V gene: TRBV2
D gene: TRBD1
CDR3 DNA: TGTGCCAGCAGACAGGGGCGAAGCCCCAATTCGGGTCAGCCCCAGCATTTT
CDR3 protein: CASRQGRSPNSGQPQHF

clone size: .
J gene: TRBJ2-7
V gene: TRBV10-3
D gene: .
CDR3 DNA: TGTGCCACCTCCCCGAGGCTGTACGAGCAGTACTTC
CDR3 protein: CATSPRLYEQYF

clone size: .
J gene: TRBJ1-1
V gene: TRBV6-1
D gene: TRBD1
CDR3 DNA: TGTGCCAGCACCATGGGACAGGGGAGTACTGAAGCTTTCTTT
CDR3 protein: CASTMGQGSTEAFF

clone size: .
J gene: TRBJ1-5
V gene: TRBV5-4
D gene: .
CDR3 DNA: TGTGCCAGCAGCTCCCGGGGCCCGGGGGGCAATCAGCCCCAGCATTTT
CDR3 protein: CASSSRGPGGNQPQHF

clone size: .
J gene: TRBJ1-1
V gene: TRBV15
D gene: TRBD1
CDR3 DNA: TGTGCCACCAGACAGGGGCGGGTTAACACTGAAGCTTTCTTT
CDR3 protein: CATRQGRVNTEAFF

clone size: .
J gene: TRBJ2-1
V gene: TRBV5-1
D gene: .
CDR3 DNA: TGCGCCAGCAGCTCTGAAGGGGCGTCCTACAATGAGCAGTTCTTC
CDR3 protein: CASSSEGASYNEQFF

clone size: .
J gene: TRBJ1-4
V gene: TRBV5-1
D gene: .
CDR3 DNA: TGCGCCAGCAGCTTGGCGGGCAGGTCTAATGAAAAACTGTTTTTT
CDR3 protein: CASSLAGRSNEKLFF

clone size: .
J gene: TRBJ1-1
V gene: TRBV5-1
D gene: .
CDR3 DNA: TGCGCCAGCAGCTTGGTTACGGGGGCCGGCACTGAAGCTTTCTTT
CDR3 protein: CASSLVTGAGTEAFF

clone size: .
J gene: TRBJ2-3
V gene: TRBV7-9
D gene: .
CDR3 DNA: TGTGCCAGCAGCACCGGCGGGGTCCCAGATACGCAGTATTTT
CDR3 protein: CASSTGGVPDTQYF

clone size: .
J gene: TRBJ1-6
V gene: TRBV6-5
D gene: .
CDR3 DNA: TGTGCCAGCACTTTTGACAGGAGCTATAATTCACCCCTCCACTTT
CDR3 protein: CASTFDRSYNSPLHF

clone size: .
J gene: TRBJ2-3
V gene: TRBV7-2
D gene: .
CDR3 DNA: TGTGCCAGCAGCTCTAGGACAGCCAGCACAGATACGCAGTATTTT
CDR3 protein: CASSSRTASTDTQYF

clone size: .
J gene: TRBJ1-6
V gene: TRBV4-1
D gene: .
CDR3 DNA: TGCGCCGTGGGCAAACAGGGAAGTGGTTCACCCCTCCACTTT
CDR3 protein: CAVGKQGSGSPLHF

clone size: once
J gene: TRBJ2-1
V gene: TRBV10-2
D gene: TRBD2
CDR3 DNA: TGCGCCAGCAGTGAGTCGGTAGCGGGGGGGTACAATGAGCAGTTCTTC
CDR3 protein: CASSESVAGGYNEQFF

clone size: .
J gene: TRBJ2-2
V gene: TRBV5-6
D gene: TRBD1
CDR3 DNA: TGTGCCAGCAGCGCGCGACAGGGGTGGACCGGGGAGCTGTTTTTT
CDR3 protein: CASSARQGWTGELFF

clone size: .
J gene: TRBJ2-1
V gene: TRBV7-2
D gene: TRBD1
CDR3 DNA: TGTGCCAGCAGCAGGGACAGGGGCTCCTACAATGAGCAGTTCTTC
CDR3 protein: CASSRDRGSYNEQFF

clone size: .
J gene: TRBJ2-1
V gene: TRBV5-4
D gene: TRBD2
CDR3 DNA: TGTGCCAGCAGCTTTCCGCGGACTAGCGGATACAATGAGCAGTTCTTC
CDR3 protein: CASSFPRTSGYNEQFF

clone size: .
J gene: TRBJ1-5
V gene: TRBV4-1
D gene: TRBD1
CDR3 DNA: TGCGCCAGCAGCCAGGATGGGACAGGGTGGGGTCAGCCCCAGCATTTT
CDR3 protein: CASSQDGTGWGQPQHF

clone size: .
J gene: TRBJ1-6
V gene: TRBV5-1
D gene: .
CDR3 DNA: TGCGCCAGCAGCCGTTGGGACAATTCACCCCTCCACTTT
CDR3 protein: CASSRWDNSPLHF

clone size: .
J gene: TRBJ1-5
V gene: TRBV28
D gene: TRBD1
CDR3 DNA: TGTGCCAGCAGTCGACAGGGGCCAAGCAATCAGCCCCAGCATTTT
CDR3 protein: CASSRQGPSNQPQHF

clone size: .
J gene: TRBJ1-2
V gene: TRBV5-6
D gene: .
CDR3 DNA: TGTGCCAGCAGCCCCGGGCTTCAGGAGGCTAGAGGCTACACCTTC
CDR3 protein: CASSPGLQEARGYTF

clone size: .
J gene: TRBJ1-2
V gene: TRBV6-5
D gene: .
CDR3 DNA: TGTGCCAGCAGGAGAGGGGACTATGGCTACACCTTC
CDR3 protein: CASRRGDYGYTF

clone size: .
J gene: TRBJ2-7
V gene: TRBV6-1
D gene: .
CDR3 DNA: TGTGCCAGCAGTGACGGCGCCAGGTGGCAGGGCGCCTACGAGCAGTACTTC
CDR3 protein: CASSDGARWQGAYEQYF

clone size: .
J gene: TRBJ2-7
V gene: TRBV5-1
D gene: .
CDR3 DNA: TGCGCCAGCAGATCGGACAGTAGGGCCACCTACGAGCAGTACTTC
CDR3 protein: CASRSDSRATYEQYF

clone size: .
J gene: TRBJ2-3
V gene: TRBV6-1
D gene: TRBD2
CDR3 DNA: TGTGCCAGCAGTGGGGGAAGCGGGGGTACGCAGTATTTT
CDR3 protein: CASSGGSGGTQYF

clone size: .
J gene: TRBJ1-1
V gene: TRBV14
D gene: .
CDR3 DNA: TGTGCCAGCAGCCTCGGGCGCCCCACTGAAGCTTTCTTT
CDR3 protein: CASSLGRPTEAFF

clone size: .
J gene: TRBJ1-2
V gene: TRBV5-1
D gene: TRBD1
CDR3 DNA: TGCGCCAGCAGCTTGGGAAACGGACAGGTCTATGGCTACACCTTC
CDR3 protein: CASSLGNGQVYGYTF

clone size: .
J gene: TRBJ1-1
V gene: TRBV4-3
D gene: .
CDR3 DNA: TGCGCCAGCAGCCAAGATCCAGGGACTGAAGCTTTCTTT
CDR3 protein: CASSQDPGTEAFF

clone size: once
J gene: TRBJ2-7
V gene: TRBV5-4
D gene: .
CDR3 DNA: TGTGCCAGCAGCTCCCCTGGACCGGGGGCCAAATCGGGCGAGCAGTACTTC
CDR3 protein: CASSSPGPGAKSGEQYF

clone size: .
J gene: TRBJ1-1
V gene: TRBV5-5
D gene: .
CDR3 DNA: TGTGCCAGCAGCTTGAAACCACAGAACACTGAAGCTTTCTTT
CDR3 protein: CASSLKPQNTEAFF